Each of the 21 T cell receptor beta chains below was sequenced from the same sample in a study of cytomegalovirus exposure and HLA in healthy donors. PCR was performed using 60 Vbeta and 13 Jbeta primers. Profiled with immunoSEQ multiplex PCR; TCRdb holds only in-frame clones, not every one. This table lists some 110,000 clones. The specimen sequenced was PBMCs. The receptors shown here come from a man in his forties in good health and CMV-seropositive.

DNA of the CDR3: TGTGCCAGCAGCACCTCGACTAGCGGGAGTTACGAGCAGTACTTC. It encodes CASSTSTSGSYEQYF. J is TRBJ2-7 and V is TRBV9, with TRBD2 identical over 12 bases. In germline, CDR1 is SGDLS, CDR2 YYNGEE. The CDR3 has 15 residues. V lost 4 bases and J lost 4; bases outside the gene matches: 6.

The chain joins TRBV27 to TRBJ2-7; TRBD1 aligns across 12 bases. The J segment lost 6 bases and the V segment lost 6 bases, leaving 9 bases of the junction unmatched. Germline assignment: CDR1 MNHEY and CDR2 SMNVEV (reference sequence). The CDR3 extends over 15 amino acids. This CDR3 reads CASRVRDRGPSEQYF. The CDR3 nucleotides read TGTGCCAGCAGGGTCCGGGACAGGGGGCCGTCCGAGCAGTACTTC.

The rearrangement links TRBV7-9 to TRBJ2-3; D gene ambiguous. Germline CDR1 and CDR2: SEHNR and FQNEAQ (reference sequence). The CDR3 sequence is 16 residues long. V was cut by 1 base and J by 0 bases, with 11 bases left in between. The CDR3 region has the DNA TGTGCCAGCAGCTTAGACAGATTATCTAGCACAGATACGCAGTATTTT. Translating gives CASSLDRLSSTDTQYF.

The genes are TRBV6-4 and TRBJ1-2, with a tentative D call TRBD1 (5 bases). The germline V gene encodes CDR1 MRHNA and CDR2 SNTAGT. The CDR3 consists of 13 residues. V was pared by 6 bases and J by 7 bases, with 15 bases between. CDR3 in amino acids: CASRNQGFGGYTF. The CDR3 nucleotides are TGTGCCAGCAGAAACCAGGGTTTTGGTGGCTACACCTTC.

This rearrangement joins TRBV5-1 to TRBJ1-1; D not resolved. The CDR3 has 14 residues. The V gene lost 0 bases and the J gene lost 5 bases, with 11 bases spanning the gap. Germline assignment: CDR1 SGHRS and CDR2 YFSETQ. The CDR3 bases are TGCGCCAGCAGCTTGGCCTTAACCGCGACTGAAGCTTTCTTT. Protein product: CASSLALTATEAFF.

The rearrangement uses TRBV5-6 and TRBJ2-1; 7 bases match TRBD2. The germline CDR1 and CDR2 sequences are SGHDT and YYEEEE. V was pared by 1 base and J by 4 bases, with 17 bases of the junction left unmatched. This CDR3 is 19 amino acids long. The CDR3 bases are TGTGCCAGCAGCTTGCGGTTTAGGGAGGGCCCAGAATCTTACAATGAGCAGTTCTTC. Residues: CASSLRFREGPESYNEQFF.

The chain employs TRBV7-9 and TRBJ2-5; 12 positions match TRBD2. The CDR3 covers 15 residues. Unmatched junction bases numbered 7, after V lost 6 bases and J lost 5 bases. Germline assignment: CDR1 SEHNR and CDR2 FQNEAQ (reference sequence). The CDR3 DNA is TGTGCCAGCAGGCCTAGCGGGAGGGCCGGGGAGACCCAGTACTTC. Translation gives CASRPSGRAGETQYF.

The CDR3 DNA reads TGTGCCAGCAGCATCTTAGGGGGCAATCAGCCCCAGCATTTT. This gives the protein CASSILGGNQPQHF. V usage is TRBV6-1 and J usage is TRBJ1-5; D perhaps matches TRBD1 (5 bases). CDR1 is MNHNS and CDR2 is SASEGT in the germline V gene. V dropped 6 bases and J dropped 2 bases, with 11 bases sitting between them. This CDR3 is built from 14 residues.

The V and J genes are TRBV29-1 and TRBJ2-7; the match to TRBD1 covers 7 bases. V trimming: 3 bases; J trimming: 2 bases; junction bases outside the gene matches: 4. The CDR3 consists of 13 residues. Per the germline V gene, CDR1 is SQVTM and CDR2 is ANQGSEA. The CDR3 sequence is CSVESDRTYEQYF. Here the CDR3 DNA reads TGCAGCGTTGAGTCGGACAGGACCTACGAGCAGTACTTC.

The chain couples TRBV6-5 to TRBJ1-3; maybe TRBD1 (6 bases). Germline V CDR1 and CDR2: MNHEY, SVGAGI. Deletions cut 11 bases from V and 8 bases from J, with 16 bases between. This CDR3 is built from 12 residues. CDR3 in DNA: TGTGCCGCAGGGGAACGGGAACACACCATATATTTT. It translates to CAAGEREHTIYF.

This chain joins TRBV29-1 and TRBJ1-4; possibly TRBD1 for D (5 bases). The germline gives CDR1 SQVTM, CDR2 ANQGSEA. V was shortened by 6 bases and J by 8 bases, with 13 bases between the two germline ends. The CDR3 spans 12 residues. Here the CDR3 reads CSVSGEGEKLFF. The DNA for the CDR3 is TGCAGCGTGTCGGGGGAAGGAGAAAAACTGTTTTTT. The entire variable domain, with the rest obtained from reference TRBV29-1 and TRBJ1-4, is as follows: SAVISQKPSRDICQRGTSLTIQCQVDSQVTMMFWYRQQPGQSLTLIATANQGSEATYESGFVIDKFPISRPNLTFSTLTVSNMSPEDSSIYLCSVSGEGEKLFFGSGTQLSVL.

The CDR3 region has the DNA TGTGCCAGCAGGACGACCCAGGGGGCGACTGGCTACACCTTC. It is translated as CASRTTQGATGYTF. The genes are TRBV6-5 and TRBJ1-2, with 8 bases aligning to TRBD1. The V gene end was trimmed by 6 bases and the J gene end by 7 bases; junction bases not matched to a gene: 10. The CDR3 sequence is 14 residues long. Germline values: CDR1 MNHEY, CDR2 SVGAGI.

This sequence joins TRBV2 and TRBJ1-1; 7 bases fit TRBD1. CDR3 length: 13 amino acids. Germline values: CDR1 SNHLY, CDR2 FYNNEI. The V and J ends lost 6 bases and 5 bases, in that order; junction bases with no gene match: 6. CDR3 loop: CASSRQGQTEAFF. Here the CDR3 DNA reads TGTGCCAGCAGCAGACAGGGCCAGACTGAAGCTTTCTTT.

The gene calls are TRBV10-3 and TRBJ2-1, with a tentative D call TRBD1 (5 bases). V shed 0 bases and J shed 6 bases, with 15 bases lying between them. Germline V CDR1 and CDR2: ENHRY, SYGVKD. The CDR3 covers 16 residues. CDR3: CAISESAGKLSNEQFF. The CDR3 DNA reads as TGTGCCATCAGTGAGTCGGCAGGGAAGCTATCCAATGAGCAGTTCTTC.

The chain is built from TRBV30 and TRBJ1-1, with D possibly matching TRBD1 (5 bases). Germline CDR1 GTSNPN, CDR2 SVGIG (reference sequence). The CDR3 consists of 13 residues. V gave up 6 bases and J gave up 6 bases, with 17 bases separating them. CDR3 DNA: TGTGCCTGTACCGGACGGAGGGGCGCTGAAGCTTTCTTT. Its protein product is CACTGRRGAEAFF.

The CDR3 spells CASSQRTSGRAHEQYF. The CDR3 DNA reads TGTGCCAGCAGCCAGAGGACTAGCGGGAGGGCCCACGAGCAGTACTTC. V and J are TRBV13 and TRBJ2-5; 15 bases are a match to TRBD2. The tail of the sequence fits TRBJ2-7 better, so the J call may be wrong. The CDR3 has 16 amino acids. Per the germline V gene, CDR1 is PRHDT and CDR2 is FYEKMQ (reference sequence).

The chain uses TRBV5-1 and TRBJ2-5; 13 bases match TRBD2. In germline, CDR1 is SGHRS, CDR2 YFSETQ. The CDR3 is 15 residues long. Losses at the gene ends were 0 bases for V and 4 bases for J; bases not matched to a gene: 0. CDR3 bases: TGCGCCAGCAGCTTGGGACTAGCGGGAGGAGAGACCCAGTACTTC. Protein product: CASSLGLAGGETQYF.

The rearrangement links TRBV4-1 to TRBJ2-7, with 12 bases that match TRBD1. Germline CDR1 and CDR2: MGHRA and YSYEKL. The CDR3 has 16 residues. J gave up 6 bases and V 4 bases, and 10 bases lay outside the gene matches. DNA of the CDR3: TGCGCCAGCAGCCTAGGACCGGGACAGGGGGCAGCCGAGCAGTACTTC. This translates into CASSLGPGQGAAEQYF.

The CDR3, as DNA: TGTGCCAGCAGTCGACAGGGATCGATGAACACTGAAGCTTTCTTT. Translation: CASSRQGSMNTEAFF. V and J are TRBV2 and TRBJ1-1, with 7 bases identical to TRBD1. V dropped 5 bases and J dropped 0; count of bases not matched to a gene: 6. CDR3 length equals 15 residues. Germline assignment: CDR1 SNHLY and CDR2 FYNNEI.

The chain links TRBV15 to TRBJ1-2, with 7 positions matching TRBD1. This CDR3 comprises 14 residues. V gave up 3 bases and J gave up 6 bases; unmatched junction bases: 7. Germline V gene lookup returns CDR1 LNHNV and CDR2 YYDKDF (reference sequence). The CDR3 spells CATSSDRDGHGYTF. DNA for the CDR3: TGTGCCACCAGCAGCGACAGGGATGGGCATGGCTACACCTTC. Combining the CDR3 with reference TRBV15 and TRBJ1-2 gives the whole variable domain DAMVIQNPRYQVTQFGKPVTLSCSQTLNHNVMYWYQQKSSQAPKLLFHYYDKDFNNEADTPDNFQSRRPNTSFCFLDIRSPGLGDTAMYLCATSSDRDGHGYTFGSGTRLTVV.

With respect to this clone: The identical CDR3 is also encoded by other nucleotide sequences in the sample. The rearrangement links TRBV29-1 to TRBJ2-7; 10 bases fit TRBD2. Germline V gene lookup returns CDR1 SQVTM and CDR2 ANQGSEA. The V and J ends lost 7 bases and 5 bases, in that order; junction bases with no gene match: 8. The CDR3 extends over 13 amino acids. The CDR3 DNA is TGCAGCGGGGGGCTAGCGGGAGTAAACGAGCAGTACTTC. It is translated as CSGGLAGVNEQYF.